Presented here are 18 T cell receptor beta chains from one specimen sequenced in a study of blood T cell repertoires in COVID-19. Using immunoSEQ multiplex PCR, the repertoire was profiled, and TCRdb retains in-frame clones only, with some absent. This sample has 300,000 or so clones; about 82% occur once, and the top ten carry around 4.5%. The specimen was peripheral blood. Receptor source: a woman in her fifties or sixties with active or convalescent COVID-19.

The gene calls are TRBV19 and TRBJ2-7; D is possibly TRBD1 (5 bases). The CDR3 spans 15 residues. Germline V lookup: CDR1 LNHDA, CDR2 SQIVND (reference sequence). V lost 3 bases and J 2 bases, leaving 14 bases between the germline ends. CDR3 nucleotides: TGTGCCAGTAGTATGGGGCCTTCCTCGGCCTACGAGCAGTACTTC. Protein sequence: CASSMGPSSAYEQYF.

J is TRBJ1-5 and V is TRBV6-5; D not resolved. This CDR3 spans 16 amino acids. Trimming removed 4 bases at V and 4 bases at J, with 17 bases between. From germline, CDR1 is MNHEY and CDR2 SVGAGI. The CDR3 DNA sequence: TGTGCCAGCAGTTTTGGAGGCAGGTTGGGAAATCAGCCCCAGCATTTT. It encodes CASSFGGRLGNQPQHF.

The chain employs TRBV2 and TRBJ1-2; D is unclear. V lost 0 bases to trimming and J lost 4 bases, with 9 bases between them. The CDR3 extends over 14 amino acids. In germline, CDR1 is SNHLY, CDR2 FYNNEI. In DNA, the CDR3 is TGTGCCAGCAGTGAAGCGGGCGCCGGCTATGGCTACACCTTC. Translating gives CASSEAGAGYGYTF.

This clone turned up a few times. The J gene is TRBJ1-2, the V gene TRBV21-1. TRBV21-1 is listed as a pseudogene. The CDR3 contains 15 residues. In DNA, the CDR3 is TGTGCCAGCAGCAAAGACGAGGGCGGCCGTGAGGGCTACACCTTC. Protein: CASSKDEGGREGYTF.

This clone ranks as medium-sized (0.01 to 0.1%). The chain employs TRBV27 and TRBJ2-1, with 7 nucleotides matching TRBD2. From germline, CDR1 is MNHEY and CDR2 SMNVEV (reference sequence). Losses at the gene ends were 1 base for V and 7 bases for J; bases not matched to a gene: 7. CDR3 length: 15 amino acids. The chain's CDR3 is CASSLFAGAGNEQFF. The CDR3 DNA reads TGTGCCAGCAGTTTATTCGCGGGAGCGGGAAATGAGCAGTTCTTC.

The V gene is TRBV11-1, the J gene TRBJ2-3; D is possibly TRBD1 (6 bases). CDR3 length equals 14 residues. CDR1 SGHAT and CDR2 FQDESV come from the germline V gene (reference sequence). V lost 5 bases to trimming and J lost 4 bases, with 13 bases between them. The CDR3 nucleotides read TGTGCCAGCAGCACCCGAGGGGGTCCAGATACGCAGTATTTT. This codes for CASSTRGGPDTQYF.

J is TRBJ2-1 and V is TRBV9, with 9 bases matching TRBD1. From germline, CDR1 is SGDLS and CDR2 YYNGEE. Unmatched junction bases numbered 9, after V lost 1 base and J lost 7 bases. The CDR3 consists of 16 residues. CDR3 amino acids: CASSVYTGTGMNEQFF. For the CDR3, the DNA is TGTGCCAGCAGCGTATACACCGGGACAGGGATGAATGAGCAGTTCTTC.

This clone was counted a single time. The chain carries TRBV10-3 and TRBJ1-6; 9 bases align to TRBD1. The CDR3 contains 13 residues. Trimming cost V 7 bases and J 12 bases; bases outside gene matches: 7. Germline V gives CDR1 ENHRY, CDR2 SYGVKD. The CDR3, as DNA: TGTGCCATCAAGGGGACAGGGTCCGTACCCCTCCACTTT. Its protein product is CAIKGTGSVPLHF.

This clone was counted a few times. V and J are TRBV30 and TRBJ2-7, with 7 bases that match TRBD2. The V gene end was trimmed by 4 bases and the J gene end by 7 bases; junction bases not matched to a gene: 10. The CDR3 extends over 13 amino acids. The V gene's germline CDR1 is GTSNPN and CDR2 SVGIG (reference sequence). DNA of the CDR3: TGTGCCTGGAACGGGGGAGGGCCGGGGGAGCAGTACTTC. Protein product: CAWNGGGPGEQYF.

This chain joins TRBV15 and TRBJ2-7; D unclear. Trimming shortened V by 0 bases and J by 2 bases, and 5 bases separated the two germline ends. The length of the CDR3 is 13 residues. Germline CDR1 LNHNV, CDR2 YYDKDF (reference sequence). The CDR3 DNA is TGTGCCACCAGCAGAGACAGAACCTACGAGCAGTACTTC. Translation: CATSRDRTYEQYF.

CDR3 in DNA: TGTGCCTGGAGTGTACCATCGCAGGGGGTGAAAACCGAGCAGTACTTC. Encoded protein: CAWSVPSQGVKTEQYF. The V gene is TRBV30, the J gene TRBJ2-7; 7 bases fit TRBD1. Germline assignment: CDR1 GTSNPN and CDR2 SVGIG (reference sequence). J lost 6 bases, V lost 0 bases, and 14 bases had no gene match. This CDR3 is 16 amino acids long.

V and J are TRBV12-5 and TRBJ1-1; TRBD1 matches at 7 bases. Germline trimming cut 1 base from V and 11 bases from J; bases unmatched to any gene: 7. CDR3 length equals 13 residues. The germline gives CDR1 LGHNT, CDR2 FRNRAP. CDR3: CASGLAGQAVAFF. CDR3 in DNA: TGTGCTAGTGGTTTGGCCGGACAGGCCGTGGCTTTCTTT.

This chain links TRBV2 with TRBJ1-4; 8 bases agree with TRBD1. Germline CDR1 and CDR2: SNHLY and FYNNEI. The CDR3 extends over 12 amino acids. The ends lost 9 bases at V and 7 bases at J; junction bases unmatched: 4. Written as DNA, the CDR3 is TGTGCCAGTATACAGGGGGGTGAAAAACTGTTTTTT. It codes for CASIQGGEKLFF. The whole variable domain, remainder taken from reference TRBV2 and TRBJ1-4, is EPEVTQTPSHQVTQMGQEVILRCVPISNHLYFYWYRQILGQKVEFLVSFYNNEISEKSEIFDDQFSVERPDGSNFTLKIRSTKLEDSAMYFCASIQGGEKLFFGSGTQLSVL.

The chain has TRBV5-1 and TRBJ1-2; 9 nucleotides agree with TRBD1. Germline V lookup: CDR1 SGHRS, CDR2 YFSETQ. With 4 bases clipped from V and 7 bases from J, the junction kept 11 bases outside the gene matches. This CDR3 region has 15 residues. CDR3 DNA: TGCGCCAGCAGCGTATCGGACAGGGGTGTAGGTGGCTACACCTTC. Protein sequence: CASSVSDRGVGGYTF. Looking up the rest from reference TRBV5-1 and TRBJ1-2 gives the full variable domain: KAGVTQTPRYLIKTRGQQVTLSCSPISGHRSVSWYQQTPGQGLQFLFEYFSETQRNKGNFPGRFSGRQFSNSRSEMNVSTLELGDSALYLCASSVSDRGVGGYTFGSGTRLTVV.

The rearrangement joins TRBV28 to TRBJ2-1, with a tentative D call TRBD2 (6 bases). CDR1 and CDR2 from the germline V gene are MDHEN and SYDVKM. CDR3 length equals 16 residues. The ends were cut back, 1 base at V and 0 bases at J, with 10 bases in the middle. The CDR3 DNA reads TGTGCCAGCAGTTTATATGCCGGGAGCTCCTACAATGAGCAGTTCTTC. Protein: CASSLYAGSSYNEQFF. The full variable domain, completed using reference TRBV28 and TRBJ2-1, is DVKVTQSSRYLVKRTGEKVFLECVQDMDHENMFWYRQDPGLGLRLIYFSYDVKMKEKGDIPEGYSVSREKKERFSLILESASTNQTSMYLCASSLYAGSSYNEQFFGPGTRLTVL.

This chain links TRBV5-1 with TRBJ2-7; 10 bases are shared with TRBD1. This CDR3 has 14 residues. Per the germline V gene, CDR1 is SGHRS and CDR2 is YFSETQ. Losses at the gene ends were 4 bases for V and 3 bases for J; bases not matched to a gene: 4. The CDR3 bases are TGCGCCAGCAGCAGGGACAGGGGTAGCTACGAGCAGTACTTC. Amino acids: CASSRDRGSYEQYF.

The gene calls are TRBV19 and TRBJ2-2; tentative D call: TRBD1 (6 bases). V lost 7 bases to trimming and J lost 7 bases, with 16 bases between them. Germline CDR1 reads LNHDA; CDR2 reads SQIVND (reference sequence). CDR3 length: 14 amino acids. CDR3 in amino acids: CASTTAGVVGELFF. The CDR3 DNA reads as TGTGCCAGTACTACCGCAGGGGTGGTCGGGGAGCTGTTTTTT.

The chain carries TRBV19 and TRBJ1-1; 8 bases align to TRBD1. The V gene end was trimmed by 5 bases and the J gene end by 5 bases; junction bases not matched to a gene: 16. Germline lookup yields CDR1 LNHDA and CDR2 SQIVND (reference sequence). This CDR3 contains 17 residues. Here the CDR3 reads CASSLIGFGTGGTEAFF. As DNA, the CDR3 is TGTGCCAGTAGTTTAATCGGATTCGGGACAGGTGGAACTGAAGCTTTCTTT.